This TCR beta chain was obtained from a study of Ad26.COV2.S vaccination and SARS-CoV-2 variants (dated by TCRdb to the early 2020s). A note on the overall study: Donors in the vaccine arm were drawn from COV1001, a phase I-IIa trial of Ad26.COV2.S in healthy adults that was multicentre, randomized, double-blind and placebo-controlled. Participants in the trial were split at random into five groups of five each, receiving low-dose or high-dose Ad26.COV2.S once or twice, or else placebo on both occasions. The specificity and breadth of SARS-CoV-2-reactive T cell receptors after Ad26.COV2.S vaccination were assessed by TCRbeta repertoire sequencing. A total of around 32 samples were included in the TCR-sequenced set, comprising about 20 Ad26.COV2.S vaccine recipients, 5 placebo recipients and 8 SARS-CoV-2 convalescent individuals. Ad26.COV2.S was administered intramuscularly at 5 x 10^10 or 1 x 10^11 viral particles, either as a single shot or as two shots given 56 days apart. Throughout the experiments and outcome assessment, investigators stayed blinded to trial group allocation.

The immunoSEQ Assay was the method used to sequence TCRbeta CDR3 regions. After extraction, genomic DNA underwent amplification by bias-controlled multiplex PCR, followed by high-throughput sequencing. The published analysis was carried out like this. To quantify the absolute abundance of every unique TCRbeta CDR3 region, sequences were collapsed and filtered. T cell fraction was estimated by normalizing TCRbeta template counts to usable DNA, with usable DNA measured through amplification of reference genes found in all nucleated cells. Repertoire TCRs were annotated as SARS-CoV-2-specific when V gene, CDR3 amino acid sequence and J gene were exactly matched to a known reactive TCR set. The reference SARS-CoV-2 TCR set was derived from MIRA and filtered for enrichment in COVID-19-positive ImmuneCODE repertoires, a step that removed public or cross-reactive TCRs. Drawing on the MIRA antigens, annotated TCRs were analysed further at the level of specific ORF or position within ORF. Depth was the summed frequency of annotated unique rearrangements, while breadth was defined as annotated unique rearrangements over total unique productive rearrangements. Two-sided Wilcoxon rank-sum tests were applied when comparing TCR breadth between groups. TCRdb mirrors the immuneACCESS table, restricted to in-frame sequences. Some clones are absent from its copies; in checked studies, under half trace to an unresolved V gene, and the reason for the others is unknown. V and J calls and clone size are given by that table; D and trimming were obtained from the DNA. The sample records roughly 400,000 clones, over 80% of which are singletons. Around 1.7% of the sample belongs to the ten largest clones.

Results and caveats for the whole study, not just this receptor: Vaccine and placebo recipients had similar non-spike TCR breadth, a finding consistent with the vaccine containing only spike. After vaccination, substantial breadth of spike-specific CD8+ and CD4+ T cell responses was reported. Spike-specific TCR breadth was higher in Ad26.COV2.S recipients than in placebo recipients (P = 0.0014). The study was not powered for comparison of responses between vaccine doses or regimens. The authors noted that total T cell responses may have been underestimated by the TCR breadth and depth analyses.

The sample's treatment or condition label is to be understood as: some 20 received Ad26.COV2.S at low or high dose, single or two shots; about 5 received placebo; per-sample allocation not given. Repertoires of vaccine and placebo recipients were sequenced from samples collected on day 63 after the first injection. In Cohort 1b, roughly 26 adults aged 18-55 years were enrolled at a single site in Boston, USA, between 29 July and 7 August 2020. Ad26.COV2.S was a replication-incompetent adenovirus type 26 vector expressing a prefusion-stabilized SARS-CoV-2 spike protein from the original Wuhan strain. Points on this clone: The antigen it recognizes is unknown. Within one base of it there is no much larger clone, and no base qualities were kept.

The CDR3 holds 15 amino acids from the cysteine to the phenylalanine. Only the CDR3 portion is preserved as DNA: 45 bases, with reading frame beginning at the first base. The germline V gene supplies CDR1 SGHTA and CDR2 FQGNSA. V lost 5 bases and J lost 9 bases; the stretch between them is 17 bases long. The clonotype originates from a person between 18 and 59 years old who received the Ad26.COV2.S COVID-19 vaccine or a placebo. The sample in question was peripheral blood, obtained in a trial of Ad26.COV2.S vaccine versus placebo. The chain is encoded by TRBV7-2 joined to TRBJ1-6; the best D guess is TRBD1, with 6 bases matching. The bases read TGTGCCAGCAGCCTAGAGGCCAGAGGGGGTTCACCCCTCCACTTT. It is translated as CASSLEARGGSPLHF.